Sequencing of this TCR beta chain was carried out in a study of CD8 T cells in ankylosing spondylitis. Via MiXCR, TCRdb re-called the 5' RACE reads, giving one row per CDR3 protein. The repertoire holds around 150,000 distinct CDR3 sequences, with 18% as singletons. The CDR3 consists of 15 residues. CDR1 MDHEN and CDR2 SYDVKM come from the germline V gene. V gave up 2 bases and J gave up 8 bases, with 18 bases separating them. The sample holds a few counts of this clonotype. What was sequenced was blood, either unsorted or a sorted T cell fraction (not recorded which). The rearrangement uses TRBV28 and TRBJ1-1; a weak D match, TRBD1 (5 bases). The receptor comes from a male donor with ankylosing spondylitis or in good health (not recorded which). Here the CDR3 reads CASSLIGTQAVEAFF. Written as DNA, the CDR3 is TGTGCCAGCAGTTTAATCGGGACTCAGGCCGTAGAAGCTTTCTTT.